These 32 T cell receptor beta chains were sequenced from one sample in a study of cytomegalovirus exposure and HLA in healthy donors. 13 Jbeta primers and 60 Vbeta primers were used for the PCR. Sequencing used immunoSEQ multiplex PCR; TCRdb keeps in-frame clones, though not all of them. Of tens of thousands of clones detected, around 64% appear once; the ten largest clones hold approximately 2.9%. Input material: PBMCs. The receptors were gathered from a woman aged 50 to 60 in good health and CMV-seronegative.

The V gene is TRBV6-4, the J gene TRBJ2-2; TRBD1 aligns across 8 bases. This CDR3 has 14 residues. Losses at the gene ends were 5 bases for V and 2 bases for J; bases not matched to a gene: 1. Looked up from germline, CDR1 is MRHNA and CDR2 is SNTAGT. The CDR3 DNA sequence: TGTGCCAGCAGTTCAGGGGGCAACACCGGGGAGCTGTTTTTT. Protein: CASSSGGNTGELFF.

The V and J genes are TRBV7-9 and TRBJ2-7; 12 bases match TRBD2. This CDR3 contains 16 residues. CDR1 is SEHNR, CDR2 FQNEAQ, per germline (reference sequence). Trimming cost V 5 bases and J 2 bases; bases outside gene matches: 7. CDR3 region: CASSRGTSGLTYEQYF. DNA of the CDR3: TGTGCCAGCAGCAGAGGGACTAGCGGGCTTACCTACGAGCAGTACTTC.

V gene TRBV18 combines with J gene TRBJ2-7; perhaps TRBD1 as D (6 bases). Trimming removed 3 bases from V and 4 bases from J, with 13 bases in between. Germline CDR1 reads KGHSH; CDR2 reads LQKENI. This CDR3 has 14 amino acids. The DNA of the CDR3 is TGTGCCAGCTCACCCCAGGGGTTAGGATACGAGCAGTACTTC. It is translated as CASSPQGLGYEQYF.

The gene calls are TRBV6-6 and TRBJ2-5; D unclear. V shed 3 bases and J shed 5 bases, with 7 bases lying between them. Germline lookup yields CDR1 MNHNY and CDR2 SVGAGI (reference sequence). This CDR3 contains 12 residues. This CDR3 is CASSYASETQYF. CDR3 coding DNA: TGTGCCAGCAGTTATGCCAGTGAGACCCAGTACTTC.

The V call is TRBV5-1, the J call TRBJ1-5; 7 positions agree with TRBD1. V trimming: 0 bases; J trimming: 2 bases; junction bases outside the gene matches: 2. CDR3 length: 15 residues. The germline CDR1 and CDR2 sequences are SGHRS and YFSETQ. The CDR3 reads CASSLAGQGNQPQHF. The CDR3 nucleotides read TGCGCCAGCAGCTTGGCCGGACAGGGCAATCAGCCCCAGCATTTT.

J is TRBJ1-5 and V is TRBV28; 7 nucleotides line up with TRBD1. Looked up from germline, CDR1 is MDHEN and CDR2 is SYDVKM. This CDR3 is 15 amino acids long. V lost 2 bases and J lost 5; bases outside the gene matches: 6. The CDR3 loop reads CASSLGQGGHQPQHF. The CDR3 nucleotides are TGTGCCAGCAGTTTAGGCCAGGGGGGCCATCAGCCCCAGCATTTT.

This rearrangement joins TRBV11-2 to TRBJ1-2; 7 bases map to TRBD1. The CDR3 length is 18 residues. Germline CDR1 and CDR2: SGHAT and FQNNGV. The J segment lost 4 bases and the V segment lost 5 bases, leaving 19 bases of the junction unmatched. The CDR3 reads CASSERRQRGGSGYGYTF. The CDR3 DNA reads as TGTGCCAGCAGCGAACGGCGGCAGCGAGGGGGCTCTGGCTATGGCTACACCTTC.

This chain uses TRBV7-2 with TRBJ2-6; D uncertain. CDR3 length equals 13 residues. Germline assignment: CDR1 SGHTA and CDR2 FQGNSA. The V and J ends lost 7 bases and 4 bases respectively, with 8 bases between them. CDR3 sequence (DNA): TGTGCCAGCATCCTACGGGGGGCCAACGTCCTGACTTTC. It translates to CASILRGANVLTF. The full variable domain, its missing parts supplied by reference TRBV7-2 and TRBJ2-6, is GAGVSQSPSNKVTEKGKDVELRCDPISGHTALYWYRQSLGQGLEFLIYFQGNSAPDKSGLPSDRFSAERTGGSVSTLTIQRTQQEDSAVYLCASILRGANVLTFGAGSRLTVL.

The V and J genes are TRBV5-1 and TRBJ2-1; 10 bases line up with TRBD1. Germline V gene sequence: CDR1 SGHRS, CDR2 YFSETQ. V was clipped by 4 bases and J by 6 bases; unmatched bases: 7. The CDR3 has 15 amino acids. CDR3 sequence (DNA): TGCGCCAGCAGCCTGGGACAGGGGTTACTCAATGAGCAGTTCTTC. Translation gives CASSLGQGLLNEQFF.

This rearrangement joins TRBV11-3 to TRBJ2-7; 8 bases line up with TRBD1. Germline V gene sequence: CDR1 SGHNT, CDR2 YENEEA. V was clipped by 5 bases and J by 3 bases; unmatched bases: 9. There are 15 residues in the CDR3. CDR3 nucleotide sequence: TGTGCCAGCAGCCCGGACAGGGTGAGAGACTACGAGCAGTACTTC. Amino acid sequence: CASSPDRVRDYEQYF.

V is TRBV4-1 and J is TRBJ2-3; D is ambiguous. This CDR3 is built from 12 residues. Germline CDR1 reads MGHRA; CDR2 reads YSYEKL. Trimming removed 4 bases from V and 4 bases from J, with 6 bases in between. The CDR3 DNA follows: TGCGCCAGCAGCCCCCCTGCAGATACGCAGTATTTT. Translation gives CASSPPADTQYF.

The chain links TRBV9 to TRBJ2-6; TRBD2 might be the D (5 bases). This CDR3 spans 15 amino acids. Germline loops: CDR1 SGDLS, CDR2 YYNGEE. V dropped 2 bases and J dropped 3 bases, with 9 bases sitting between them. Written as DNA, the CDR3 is TGTGCCAGCAGCGTTTACCGGGGTGGGGCCAACGTCCTGACTTTC. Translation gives CASSVYRGGANVLTF.

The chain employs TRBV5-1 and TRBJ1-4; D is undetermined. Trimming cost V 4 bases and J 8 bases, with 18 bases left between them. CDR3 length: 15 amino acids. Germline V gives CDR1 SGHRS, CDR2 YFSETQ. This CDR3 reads CASSPPEGPGEKLFF. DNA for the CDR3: TGCGCCAGCAGCCCCCCAGAGGGCCCGGGGGAAAAACTGTTTTTT.

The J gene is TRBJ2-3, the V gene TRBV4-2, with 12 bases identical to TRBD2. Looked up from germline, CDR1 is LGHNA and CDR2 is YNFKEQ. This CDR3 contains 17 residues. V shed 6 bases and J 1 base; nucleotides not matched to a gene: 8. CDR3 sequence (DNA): TGTGCCAGCAGTCAACTAGCGGGAGGTGTGGGCACAGATACGCAGTATTTT. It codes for CASSQLAGGVGTDTQYF.

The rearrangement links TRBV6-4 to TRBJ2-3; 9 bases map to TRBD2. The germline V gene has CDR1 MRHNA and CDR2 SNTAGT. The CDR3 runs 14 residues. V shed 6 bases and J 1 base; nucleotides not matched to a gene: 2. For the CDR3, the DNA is TGTGCCAGCAGCATAGCGGGAGGCACAGATACGCAGTATTTT. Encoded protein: CASSIAGGTDTQYF.

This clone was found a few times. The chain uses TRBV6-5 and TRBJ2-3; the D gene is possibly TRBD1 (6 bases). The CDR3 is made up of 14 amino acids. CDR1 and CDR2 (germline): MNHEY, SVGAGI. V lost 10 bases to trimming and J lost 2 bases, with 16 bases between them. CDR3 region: CATKGDGSTDTQYF. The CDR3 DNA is TGTGCCACGAAGGGGGACGGGTCCACAGATACGCAGTATTTT.

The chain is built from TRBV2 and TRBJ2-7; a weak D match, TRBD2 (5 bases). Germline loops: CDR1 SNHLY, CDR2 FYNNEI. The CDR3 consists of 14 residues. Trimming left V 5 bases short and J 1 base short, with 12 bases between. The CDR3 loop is CASSSHGNSYEQYF. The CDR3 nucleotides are TGTGCCAGCAGTTCTCACGGGAATTCCTACGAGCAGTACTTC.

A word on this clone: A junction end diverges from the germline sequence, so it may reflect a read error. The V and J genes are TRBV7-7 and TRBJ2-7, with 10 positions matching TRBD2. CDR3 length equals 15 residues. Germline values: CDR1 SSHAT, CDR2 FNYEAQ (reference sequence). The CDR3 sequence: CASSPGPSGRFEQYF. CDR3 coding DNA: TGTGCTAGCAGCCCAGGTCCTAGCGGGAGATTTGAGCAGTACTTC.

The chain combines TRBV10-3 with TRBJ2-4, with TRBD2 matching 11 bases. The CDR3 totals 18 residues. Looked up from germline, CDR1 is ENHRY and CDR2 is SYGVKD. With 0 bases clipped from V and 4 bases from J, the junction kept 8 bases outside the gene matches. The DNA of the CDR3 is TGTGCCATCAGTGAGTCGGGATACCTAGCGGGAGGTAAAAACATTCAGTACTTC. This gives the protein CAISESGYLAGGKNIQYF.

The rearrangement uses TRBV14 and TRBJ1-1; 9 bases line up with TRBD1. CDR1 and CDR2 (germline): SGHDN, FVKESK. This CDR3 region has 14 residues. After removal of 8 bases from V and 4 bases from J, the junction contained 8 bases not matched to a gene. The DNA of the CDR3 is TGTGCCAGCGGGGGACAGGGCGTTGCCACTGAAGCTTTCTTT. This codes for CASGGQGVATEAFF.

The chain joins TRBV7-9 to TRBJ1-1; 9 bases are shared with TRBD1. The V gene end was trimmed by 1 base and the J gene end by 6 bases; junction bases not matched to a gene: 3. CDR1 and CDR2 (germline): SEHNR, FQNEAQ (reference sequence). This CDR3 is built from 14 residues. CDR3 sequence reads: CASSLDRGPAEAFF. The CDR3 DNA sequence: TGTGCCAGCAGCTTAGACAGGGGGCCGGCTGAAGCTTTCTTT.

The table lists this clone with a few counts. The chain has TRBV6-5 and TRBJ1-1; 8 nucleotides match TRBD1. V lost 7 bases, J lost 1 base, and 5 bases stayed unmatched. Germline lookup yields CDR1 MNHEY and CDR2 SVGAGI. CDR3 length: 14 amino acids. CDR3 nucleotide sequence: TGTGCCAGCACTAAGGACAGGGAGAACACTGAAGCTTTCTTT. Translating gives CASTKDRENTEAFF.

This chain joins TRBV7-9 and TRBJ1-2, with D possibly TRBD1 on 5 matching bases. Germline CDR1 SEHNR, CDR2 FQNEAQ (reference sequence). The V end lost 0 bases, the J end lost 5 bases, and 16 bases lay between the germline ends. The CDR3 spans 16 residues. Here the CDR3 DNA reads TGTGCCAGCAGCTTAGCGTTAGGATTAGGACATTATGGCTACACCTTC. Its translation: CASSLALGLGHYGYTF.

In DNA, the CDR3 is TGCGCCAGCAGTGAGTCAGGAGGACCAAAAACCGGGGAGCTGTTTTTT. As protein: CASSESGGPKTGELFF. The chain carries TRBV10-1 and TRBJ2-2; D is perhaps TRBD2 (5 bases). Germline V gene data show CDR1 as WNHNN and CDR2 as SYGVQD (reference sequence). This CDR3 comprises 16 residues. The V gene lost 0 bases and the J gene lost 5 bases, with 13 bases spanning the gap.

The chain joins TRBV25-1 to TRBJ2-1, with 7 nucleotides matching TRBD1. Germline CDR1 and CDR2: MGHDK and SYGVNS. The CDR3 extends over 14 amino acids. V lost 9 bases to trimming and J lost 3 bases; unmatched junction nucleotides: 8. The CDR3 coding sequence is TGTGCCAGTACGAGACAGGGTAGCTACAATGAGCAGTTCTTC. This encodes CASTRQGSYNEQFF.

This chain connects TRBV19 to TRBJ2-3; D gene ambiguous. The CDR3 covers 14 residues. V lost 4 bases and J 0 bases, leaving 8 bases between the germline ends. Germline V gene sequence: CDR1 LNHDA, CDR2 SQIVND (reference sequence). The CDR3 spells CASSTHQSTDTQYF. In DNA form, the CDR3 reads TGTGCCAGTAGTACCCACCAGAGCACAGATACGCAGTATTTT. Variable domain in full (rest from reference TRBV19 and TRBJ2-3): DGGITQSPKYLFRKEGQNVTLSCEQNLNHDAMYWYRQDPGQGLRLIYYSQIVNDFQKGDIAEGYSVSREKKESFPLTVTSAQKNPTAFYLCASSTHQSTDTQYFGPGTRLTVL.

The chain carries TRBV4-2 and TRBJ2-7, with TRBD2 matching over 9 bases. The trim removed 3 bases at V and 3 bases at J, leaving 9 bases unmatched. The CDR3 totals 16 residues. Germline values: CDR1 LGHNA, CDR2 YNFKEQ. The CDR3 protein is CASSHVGASGDYEQYF. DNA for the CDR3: TGTGCCAGCAGCCATGTCGGGGCTAGCGGGGACTACGAGCAGTACTTC.

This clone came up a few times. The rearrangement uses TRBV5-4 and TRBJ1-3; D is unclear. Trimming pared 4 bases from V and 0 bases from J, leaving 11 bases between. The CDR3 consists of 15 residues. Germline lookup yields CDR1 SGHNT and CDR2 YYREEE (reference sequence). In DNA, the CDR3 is TGTGCCAGCAGCCCCGGAGGGAGCTCTGGAAACACCATATATTTT. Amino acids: CASSPGGSSGNTIYF.

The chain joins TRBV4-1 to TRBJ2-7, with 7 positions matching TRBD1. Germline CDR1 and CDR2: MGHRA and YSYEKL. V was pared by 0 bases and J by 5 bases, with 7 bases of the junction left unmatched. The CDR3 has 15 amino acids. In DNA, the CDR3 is TGCGCCAGCAGCCAAGATTTTCCAGGGACAGACGAGCAGTACTTC. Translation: CASSQDFPGTDEQYF.

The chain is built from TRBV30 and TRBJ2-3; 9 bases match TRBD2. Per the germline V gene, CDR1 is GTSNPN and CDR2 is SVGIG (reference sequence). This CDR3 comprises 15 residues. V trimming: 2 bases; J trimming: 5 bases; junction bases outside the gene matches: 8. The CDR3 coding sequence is TGTGCCTGGAGTTCTTTAGCGGGAGCAGGAGATACGCAGTATTTT. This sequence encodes CAWSSLAGAGDTQYF.

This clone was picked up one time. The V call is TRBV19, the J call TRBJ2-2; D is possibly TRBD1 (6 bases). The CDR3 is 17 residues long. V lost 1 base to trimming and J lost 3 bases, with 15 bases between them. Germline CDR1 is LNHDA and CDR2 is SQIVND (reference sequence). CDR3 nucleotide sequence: TGTGCCAGTAGTATAGCTGGGGGCAGGGCGCACACCGGGGAGCTGTTTTTT. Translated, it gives CASSIAGGRAHTGELFF. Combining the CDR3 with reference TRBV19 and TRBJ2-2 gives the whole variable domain DGGITQSPKYLFRKEGQNVTLSCEQNLNHDAMYWYRQDPGQGLRLIYYSQIVNDFQKGDIAEGYSVSREKKESFPLTVTSAQKNPTAFYLCASSIAGGRAHTGELFFGEGSRLTVL.

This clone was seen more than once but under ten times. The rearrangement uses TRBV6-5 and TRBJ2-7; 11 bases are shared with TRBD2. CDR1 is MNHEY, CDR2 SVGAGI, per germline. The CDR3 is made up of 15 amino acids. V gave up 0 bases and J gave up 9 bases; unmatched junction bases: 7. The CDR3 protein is CASSYSLTSGITQYF. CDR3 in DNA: TGTGCCAGCAGTTACTCGTTGACTAGCGGGATAACGCAGTACTTC.